The 20 T cell receptor beta chains in this list originate from one sample, sequenced in a study of blood T cell repertoires in COVID-19. The data were produced by immunoSEQ multiplex PCR, yet TCRdb's version contains in-frame clones alone and is incomplete. This sample has about 100,000 clones, with roughly 90% found just once. The sample was peripheral blood. The receptors shown here come from a man aged 65-85 years with acute or convalescent COVID-19.

The J gene is TRBJ1-4, the V gene TRBV7-8, with 8 nucleotides matching TRBD1. Per germline, CDR1 SGHVS and CDR2 FQNEAQ. V gave up 5 bases and J gave up 7 bases; unmatched junction bases: 6. CDR3 length equals 14 residues. The CDR3 DNA sequence: TGTGCCAGCAGCCCAGGGGGCTTGGGTGAAAAACTGTTTTTT. Amino acids: CASSPGGLGEKLFF.

As DNA, the CDR3 is TGTGCCAGAAGCCCGACTAGCGGGAGGGCCTATGAGCAGTTCTTC. Its translation is CARSPTSGRAYEQFF. The chain couples TRBV5-3 to TRBJ2-1, with TRBD2 matching over 14 bases. TRBV5-3 is an ORF, with its function uncertain. V shed 4 bases, J shed 8 bases, and the junction held 5 bases outside the gene matches. CDR3 size: 15 residues.

CDR3 sequence (DNA): TGTGCCAGCAGCTCCGGACTAGCGGGAGCCGTCACCGGGGAGCTGTTTTTT. This sequence encodes CASSSGLAGAVTGELFF. This rearrangement joins TRBV7-2 to TRBJ2-2; 13 bases align to TRBD2. The junction had 6 bases not matched to a gene; V was cut back by 4 bases and J by 4 bases. CDR1 and CDR2 (germline): SGHTA, FQGNSA. This CDR3 is 17 amino acids long.

The chain uses TRBV7-2 and TRBJ2-1; TRBD2 matches at 8 bases. Unmatched junction bases numbered 2, after V lost 4 bases and J lost 0 bases. Germline V gene lookup returns CDR1 SGHTA and CDR2 FQGNSA. This CDR3 is 15 amino acids long. In nucleotides, the CDR3 is TGTGCCAGCAGCTCCGGGGGGGGCTCCTACAATGAGCAGTTCTTC. Its translation: CASSSGGGSYNEQFF.

V usage is TRBV2 and J usage is TRBJ2-1; 11 bases agree with TRBD2. The CDR3 has 17 residues. CDR1 and CDR2 from the germline V gene are SNHLY and FYNNEI. V shed 4 bases and J 7 bases; nucleotides not matched to a gene: 12. The CDR3 DNA follows: TGTGCCAGCAGTGGGATTAGCGGGGGGGCTTTAAGGAATGAGCAGTTCTTC. It specifies CASSGISGGALRNEQFF. Drawing the rest from reference TRBV2 and TRBJ2-1, the complete variable domain is EPEVTQTPSHQVTQMGQEVILRCVPISNHLYFYWYRQILGQKVEFLVSFYNNEISEKSEIFDDQFSVERPDGSNFTLKIRSTKLEDSAMYFCASSGISGGALRNEQFFGPGTRLTVL.

J is TRBJ1-1 and V is TRBV6-5, with D uncertain. Germline CDR1 is MNHEY and CDR2 is SVGAGI. The V and J ends lost 0 bases and 4 bases respectively, with 12 bases between them. The CDR3 has 15 residues. This CDR3 reads CASSYSNGVSTEAFF. The CDR3 DNA reads as TGTGCCAGCAGTTACTCGAACGGGGTTAGCACTGAAGCTTTCTTT.

The J gene is TRBJ1-2, the V gene TRBV30; the D gene is possibly TRBD1 (6 bases). Germline V gene data show CDR1 as GTSNPN and CDR2 as SVGIG (reference sequence). The CDR3 is 14 residues long. Trimming pared 3 bases from V and 6 bases from J, leaving 17 bases between. The CDR3 sequence is CAWRGERGLHGYTF. The CDR3 nucleotides are TGTGCCTGGAGGGGTGAGAGGGGGTTACATGGCTACACCTTC. The whole variable domain, filled in from reference TRBV30 and TRBJ1-2, reads SQTIHQWPATLVQPVGSPLSLECTVEGTSNPNLYWYRQAAGRGLQLLFYSVGIGQISSEVPQNLSASRPQDRQFILSSKKLLLSDSGFYLCAWRGERGLHGYTFGSGTRLTVV.

The table lists this clone with a count of one. The chain combines TRBV10-2 with TRBJ1-5, with D maybe TRBD1 (6 bases). V gave up 5 bases and J gave up 7 bases, with 12 bases separating them. Germline CDR1 is WSHSY and CDR2 is SAAADI. CDR3 length: 13 residues. In DNA, the CDR3 is TGCGCCAGCAGTACAGGGTTAGGACAGCCCCAGCATTTT. It encodes CASSTGLGQPQHF.

The rearrangement joins TRBV5-1 to TRBJ1-4, with D unresolved. From germline, CDR1 is SGHRS and CDR2 YFSETQ. The CDR3 is 15 amino acids. V lost 1 base to trimming and J lost 0 bases, with 7 bases between them. CDR3 residues: CASSLMAATNEKLFF. Here the CDR3 DNA reads TGCGCCAGCAGCTTGATGGCAGCAACTAATGAAAAACTGTTTTTT.

The V gene is TRBV28, the J gene TRBJ2-1; D uncertain. With 4 bases removed from V and 8 bases from J, the gap between germline ends came to 6 bases. CDR1 is MDHEN, CDR2 SYDVKM, per germline. The CDR3 length is 11 residues. The CDR3 coding sequence is TGTGCCAGCAGTTACGGGTATGAGCAGTTCTTC. This encodes CASSYGYEQFF.

The chain couples TRBV2 to TRBJ2-7; 10 nucleotides match TRBD1. Germline V CDR1 and CDR2: SNHLY, FYNNEI. With V trimmed by 4 bases and J by 7 bases, 4 bases remained unmatched. The length of the CDR3 is 13 residues. The CDR3 nucleotides are TGTGCCAGCAGTGGGGGGACAGGGGCAGAGCAGTACTTC. Translating gives CASSGGTGAEQYF.

The gene calls are TRBV11-2 and TRBJ2-2; 9 nucleotides line up with TRBD1. The CDR3 spans 15 residues. Trimming cost V 2 bases and J 7 bases; bases outside gene matches: 5. The V gene's germline CDR1 is SGHAT and CDR2 FQNNGV. Here the CDR3 reads CASSLNRGQGGELFF. The CDR3 DNA reads TGTGCCAGCAGCTTAAACAGGGGGCAAGGCGGGGAGCTGTTTTTT.

The rearrangement uses TRBV18 and TRBJ2-5; 8 nucleotides match TRBD1. Trimming at V came to 0 bases and at J to 7 bases, leaving 7 bases not matched to a gene. The CDR3 sequence is 15 residues long. Germline values: CDR1 KGHSH, CDR2 LQKENI. The DNA for the CDR3 is TGTGCCAGCTCACCACCTGGACAGGGCGCGGGGACCCAGTACTTC. Translating it yields CASSPPGQGAGTQYF.

CDR3 sequence reads: CASSLRDRGRDEQFF. Here the CDR3 DNA reads TGTGCCAGCAGCTTAAGGGACAGGGGGCGCGATGAGCAGTTCTTC. The V call is TRBV7-9, the J call TRBJ2-1; 12 bases map to TRBD1. The trim removed 2 bases at V and 8 bases at J, leaving 4 bases unmatched. The CDR3 has 15 amino acids. CDR1 and CDR2 (germline): SEHNR, FQNEAQ (reference sequence).

The chain recombines TRBV11-2 with TRBJ2-3; TRBD2 agrees at 11 bases. Looked up from germline, CDR1 is SGHAT and CDR2 is FQNNGV. This CDR3 has 16 residues. V gave up 4 bases and J gave up 3 bases; unmatched junction bases: 6. CDR3 DNA sequence: TGTGCCAGCAGCTATCTAGCGGGAGGAGGGACAGATACGCAGTATTTT. Translated: CASSYLAGGGTDTQYF.

The J gene is TRBJ2-2, the V gene TRBV27, with 12 bases identical to TRBD2. The V and J ends lost 3 bases and 5 bases, in that order; junction bases with no gene match: 1. This CDR3 comprises 15 residues. Germline assignment: CDR1 MNHEY and CDR2 SMNVEV (reference sequence). The CDR3 reads CASSFLAGGTGELFF. The CDR3 nucleotides are TGTGCCAGCAGTTTTCTAGCGGGAGGGACCGGGGAGCTGTTTTTT.

V usage is TRBV7-9 and J usage is TRBJ1-2; the match to TRBD1 covers 7 bases. The CDR3 is 14 residues long. J lost 4 bases, V lost 1 base, and 3 bases had no gene match. Looked up from germline, CDR1 is SEHNR and CDR2 is FQNEAQ (reference sequence). CDR3 sequence: CASSLETGFYGYTF. The CDR3 nucleotides are TGTGCCAGCAGCTTAGAGACAGGGTTCTATGGCTACACCTTC.

The chain is built from TRBV29-1 and TRBJ1-1; 9 positions match TRBD1. The CDR3 spans 15 residues. The germline CDR1 and CDR2 sequences are SQVTM and ANQGSEA. V lost 8 bases, J lost 1 base, and 11 bases stayed unmatched. The chain's CDR3 is CSSAGTGRGNTEAFF. Here the CDR3 DNA reads TGCAGCTCCGCCGGGACAGGGAGAGGGAACACTGAAGCTTTCTTT.

CDR3 sequence (DNA): TGTGCCAGCAGTTACCTAGCAACGGAGTACTTC. Its translation is CASSYLATEYF. The chain carries TRBV6-5 and TRBJ2-7, with D possibly TRBD2 on 5 matching bases. The V gene's germline CDR1 is MNHEY and CDR2 SVGAGI. CDR3 length: 11 residues. Trimming left V 2 bases short and J 11 bases short, with 10 bases between.

The chain uses TRBV21-1 and TRBJ1-5; the D call in the table, TRBD1, was not verified against the DNA. TRBV21-1 is labeled a pseudogene. The CDR3 totals 23 residues. The CDR3 nucleotides are TGTGCCAGCAGCAAAAGATACAACTCCCCGGTGTACAGGGTAGAGCTGATGAATCAGCCCCAGCATTTT. Protein sequence: CASSKRYNSPVYRVELMNQPQHF.